The entry that follows covers one T cell receptor beta chain sequence. Source study methods: The distant-metastasis classifier for papillary thyroid cancer was built from CDR3 differences across clinicopathological groups. TCRdb re-analyzed the PCR reads using MiXCR. It is TCRdb's table, rather than the study itself, that gives the V and J calls and clone size. Found here are 45,000 to 55,000 clones, under 25% of them singletons; the top ten hold more than 3%. The sample originates from a study of metastatic and nonmetastatic thyroid tumors. Each patient went into thyroid surgery without having received any treatment. Per germline, CDR1 GTSNPN and CDR2 SVGIG (reference sequence). The CDR3 runs 12 residues. The V and J ends lost 5 bases and 7 bases, in that order; junction bases with no gene match: 4.

The gene calls are TRBV30 and TRBJ2-3; the match to TRBD1 covers 9 bases. This clonotype originated in a male donor with papillary thyroid cancer or a benign thyroid nodule (not recorded which). Some clones in this sample may be carry-over from other donors' samples. Specimen: blood. CDR3 loop: CAWGTGINTQYF. Here the CDR3 DNA reads TGTGCCTGGGGGACAGGGATAAATACGCAGTATTTT.